This T cell receptor (beta chain) was profiled in a study of CD4 T cells in relation to SARS-CoV-2 and coronaviruses. Whole-study results and caveats: In around 67% of donors, memory CD4+ clonotypes crossrecognized SARS-CoV-2 and at least one common cold coronavirus spike. SARS-CoV-2-driven expansion was significantly weaker in crossreactive than monoreactive clones.

Unexposed donor CD4+ T cells date from about 2010-2019, before the COVID-19 pandemic. Details on this clone: What it binds is unknown.

Profiling relied on immunoSEQ multiplex PCR, and the TCRdb table lists in-frame clones only, not all of them. The sample lists some 65,000 clones; more than 75% were seen once. The germline V gene has CDR1 SGHDT and CDR2 YYEEEE. This CDR3 is built from 14 residues. J was trimmed by 9 bases and V by 3 bases; bases with no gene match: 9. This TCR was sampled from a human donor in good health. The V and J genes are TRBV5-6 and TRBJ2-1; 7 bases match TRBD2. Sequenced: memory CD4+ T cells from PBMCs. The CDR3 DNA sequence: TGTGCCAGCAGCTACGGACTAGTTCTTGTTGAGCAGTTCTTC. Protein: CASSYGLVLVEQFF.